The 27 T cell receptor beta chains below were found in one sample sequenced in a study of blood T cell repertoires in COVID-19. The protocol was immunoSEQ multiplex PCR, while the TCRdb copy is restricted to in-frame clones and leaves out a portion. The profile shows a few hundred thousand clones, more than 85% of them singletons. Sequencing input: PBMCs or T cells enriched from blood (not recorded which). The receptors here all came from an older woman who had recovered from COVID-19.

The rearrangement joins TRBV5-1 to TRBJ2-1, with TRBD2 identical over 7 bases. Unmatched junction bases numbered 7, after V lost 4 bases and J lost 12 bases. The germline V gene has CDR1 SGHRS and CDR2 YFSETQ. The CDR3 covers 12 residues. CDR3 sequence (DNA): TGCGCCAGCAGCCTCGCGGGGGAGGGGCAGTTCTTC. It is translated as CASSLAGEGQFF.

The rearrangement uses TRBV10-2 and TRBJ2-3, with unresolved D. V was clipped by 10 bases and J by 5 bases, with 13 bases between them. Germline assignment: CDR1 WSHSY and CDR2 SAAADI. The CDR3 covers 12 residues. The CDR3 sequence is CATGEVGDTQYF. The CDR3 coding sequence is TGCGCCACCGGAGAAGTTGGAGATACGCAGTATTTT.

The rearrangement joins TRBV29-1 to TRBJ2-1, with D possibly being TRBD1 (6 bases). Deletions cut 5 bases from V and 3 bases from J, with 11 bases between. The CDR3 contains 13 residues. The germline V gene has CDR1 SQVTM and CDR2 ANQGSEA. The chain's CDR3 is CSVSRTVYNEQFF. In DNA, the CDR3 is TGCAGCGTTTCCAGGACAGTCTACAATGAGCAGTTCTTC.

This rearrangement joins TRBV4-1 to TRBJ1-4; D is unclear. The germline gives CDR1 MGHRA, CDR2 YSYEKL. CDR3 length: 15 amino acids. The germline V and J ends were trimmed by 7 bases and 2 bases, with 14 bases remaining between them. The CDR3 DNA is TGCGCCAGCAAGGTTCGGGGATTCACTAATGAAAAACTGTTTTTT. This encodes CASKVRGFTNEKLFF.

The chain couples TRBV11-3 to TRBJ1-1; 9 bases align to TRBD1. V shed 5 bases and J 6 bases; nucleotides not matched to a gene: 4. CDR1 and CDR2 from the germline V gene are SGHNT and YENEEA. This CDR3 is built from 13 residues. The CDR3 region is CASSGRDRAEAFF. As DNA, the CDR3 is TGTGCCAGCAGCGGCCGGGACAGGGCTGAAGCTTTCTTT.

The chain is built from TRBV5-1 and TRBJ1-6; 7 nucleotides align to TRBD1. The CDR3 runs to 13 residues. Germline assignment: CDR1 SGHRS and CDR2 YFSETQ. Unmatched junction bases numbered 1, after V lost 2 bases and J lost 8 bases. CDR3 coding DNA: TGCGCCAGCAGCTTTGGGACAGATTCACCCCTCCACTTT. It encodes CASSFGTDSPLHF.

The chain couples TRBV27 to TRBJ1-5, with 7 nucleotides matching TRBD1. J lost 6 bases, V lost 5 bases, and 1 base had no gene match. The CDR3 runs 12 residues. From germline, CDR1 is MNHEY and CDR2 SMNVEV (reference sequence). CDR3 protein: CASSPGGQPQHF. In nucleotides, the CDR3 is TGTGCCAGCAGTCCAGGGGGTCAGCCCCAGCATTTT.

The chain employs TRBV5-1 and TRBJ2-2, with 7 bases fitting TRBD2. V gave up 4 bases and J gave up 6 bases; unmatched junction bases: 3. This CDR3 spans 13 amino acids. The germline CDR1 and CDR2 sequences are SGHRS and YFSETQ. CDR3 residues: CASSETSAGELFF. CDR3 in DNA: TGCGCCAGCAGCGAAACTAGCGCCGGGGAGCTGTTTTTT.

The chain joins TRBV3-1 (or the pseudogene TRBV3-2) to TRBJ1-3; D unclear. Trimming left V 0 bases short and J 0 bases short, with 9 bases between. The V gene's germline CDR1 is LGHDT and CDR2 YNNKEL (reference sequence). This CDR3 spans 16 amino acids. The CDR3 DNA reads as TGTGCCAGCAGCCAAGATCGGAGGCTCTCTGGAAACACCATATATTTT. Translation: CASSQDRRLSGNTIYF.

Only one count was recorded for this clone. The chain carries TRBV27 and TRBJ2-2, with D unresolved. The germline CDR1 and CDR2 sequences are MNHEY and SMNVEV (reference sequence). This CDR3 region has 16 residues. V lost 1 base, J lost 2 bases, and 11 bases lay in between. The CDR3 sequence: CASSLFRHLNTGELFF. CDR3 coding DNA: TGTGCCAGCAGTTTATTCCGACACCTAAACACCGGGGAGCTGTTTTTT.

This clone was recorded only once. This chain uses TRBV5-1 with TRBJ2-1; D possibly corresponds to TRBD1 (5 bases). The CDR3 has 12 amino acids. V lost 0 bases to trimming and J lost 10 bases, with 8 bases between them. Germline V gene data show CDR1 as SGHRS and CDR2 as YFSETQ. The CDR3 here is CASSLDKGEQFF. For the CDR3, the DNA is TGCGCCAGCAGCTTGGACAAGGGGGAGCAGTTCTTC.

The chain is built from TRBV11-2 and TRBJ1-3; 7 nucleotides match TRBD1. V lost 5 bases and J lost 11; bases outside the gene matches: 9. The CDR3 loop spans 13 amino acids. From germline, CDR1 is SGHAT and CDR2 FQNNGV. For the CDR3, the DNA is TGTGCCAGCAGCCAGGGACAGACGTTTCCCATATATTTT. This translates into CASSQGQTFPIYF.

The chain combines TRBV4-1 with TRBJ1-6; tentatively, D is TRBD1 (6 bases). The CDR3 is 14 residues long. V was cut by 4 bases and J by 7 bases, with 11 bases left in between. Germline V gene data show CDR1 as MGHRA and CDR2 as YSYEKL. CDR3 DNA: TGCGCCAGCAGCCGGCTACAGGGAAATTCACCCCTCCACTTT. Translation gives CASSRLQGNSPLHF.

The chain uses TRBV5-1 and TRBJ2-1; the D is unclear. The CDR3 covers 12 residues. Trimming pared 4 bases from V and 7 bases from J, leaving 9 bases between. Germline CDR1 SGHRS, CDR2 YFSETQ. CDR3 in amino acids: CASSNSKNEQFF. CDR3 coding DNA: TGCGCCAGCAGCAATAGTAAAAATGAGCAGTTCTTC.

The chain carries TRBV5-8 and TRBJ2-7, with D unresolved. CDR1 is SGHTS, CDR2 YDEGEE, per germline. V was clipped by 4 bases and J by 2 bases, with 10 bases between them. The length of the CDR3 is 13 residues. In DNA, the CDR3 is TGTGCCAGCAGCCCCCGTCTAGCCTACGAGCAGTACGTC. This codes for CASSPRLAYEQYV.

The DNA for the CDR3 is TGTGCCAGCAGTCGACAGGGAGGCACTGAAGCTTTCTTT. Residues: CASSRQGGTEAFF. V gene TRBV27 combines with J gene TRBJ1-1; 7 bases are shared with TRBD1. The V segment lost 5 bases and the J segment 4 bases; nucleotides outside the gene matches: 4. The CDR3 is 13 residues long. Per germline, CDR1 MNHEY and CDR2 SMNVEV (reference sequence).

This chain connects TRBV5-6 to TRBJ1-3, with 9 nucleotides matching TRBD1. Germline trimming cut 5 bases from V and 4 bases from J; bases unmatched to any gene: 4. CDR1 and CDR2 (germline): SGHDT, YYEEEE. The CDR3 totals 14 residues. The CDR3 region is CASRDRGAGNTIYF. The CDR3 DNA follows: TGTGCCAGCAGGGACAGGGGAGCCGGAAACACCATATATTTT.

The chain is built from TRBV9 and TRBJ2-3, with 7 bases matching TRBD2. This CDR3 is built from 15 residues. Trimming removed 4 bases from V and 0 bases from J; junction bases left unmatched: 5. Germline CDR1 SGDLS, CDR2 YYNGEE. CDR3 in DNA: TGTGCCAGCAGCCCTACTAGCGCGAGCACAGATACGCAGTATTTT. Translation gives CASSPTSASTDTQYF.

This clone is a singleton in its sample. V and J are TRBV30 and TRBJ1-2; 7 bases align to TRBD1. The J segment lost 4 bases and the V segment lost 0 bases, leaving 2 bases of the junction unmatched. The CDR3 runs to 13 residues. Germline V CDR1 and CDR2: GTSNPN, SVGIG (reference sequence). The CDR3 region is CAWSVRQGYGYTF. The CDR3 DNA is TGTGCCTGGAGTGTGAGACAGGGCTATGGCTACACCTTC. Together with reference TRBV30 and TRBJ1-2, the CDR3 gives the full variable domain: SQTIHQWPATLVQPVGSPLSLECTVEGTSNPNLYWYRQAAGRGLQLLFYSVGIGQISSEVPQNLSASRPQDRQFILSSKKLLLSDSGFYLCAWSVRQGYGYTFGSGTRLTVV.

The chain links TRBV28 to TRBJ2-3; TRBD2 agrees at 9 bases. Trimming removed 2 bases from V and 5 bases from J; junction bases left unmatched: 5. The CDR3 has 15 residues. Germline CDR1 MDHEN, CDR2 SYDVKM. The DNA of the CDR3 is TGTGCCAGCAGTTTAGCGGGGGGGCCGAAAGATACGCAGTATTTT. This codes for CASSLAGGPKDTQYF. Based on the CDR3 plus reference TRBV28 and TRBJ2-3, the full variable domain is DVKVTQSSRYLVKRTGEKVFLECVQDMDHENMFWYRQDPGLGLRLIYFSYDVKMKEKGDIPEGYSVSREKKERFSLILESASTNQTSMYLCASSLAGGPKDTQYFGPGTRLTVL.

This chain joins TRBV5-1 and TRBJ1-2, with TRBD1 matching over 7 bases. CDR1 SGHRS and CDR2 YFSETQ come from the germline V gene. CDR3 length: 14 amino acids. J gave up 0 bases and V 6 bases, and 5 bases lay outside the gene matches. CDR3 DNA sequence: TGCGCCAGCAACCTAGGGACAGCTAACTATGGCTACACCTTC. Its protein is CASNLGTANYGYTF.

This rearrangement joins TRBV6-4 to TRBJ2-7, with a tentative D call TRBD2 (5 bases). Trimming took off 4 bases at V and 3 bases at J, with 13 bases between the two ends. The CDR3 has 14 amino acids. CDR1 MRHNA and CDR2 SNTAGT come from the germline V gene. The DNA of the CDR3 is TGTGCCAGCAGTGCCTATGACGGACTCTACGAGCAGTACGTC. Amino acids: CASSAYDGLYEQYV.

The CDR3 DNA reads TGTGCCAGCAGCCAATCAGGGGGCACCTATGGCTACACCTTC. Its translation: CASSQSGGTYGYTF. The chain has TRBV3-1 (or the pseudogene TRBV3-2) and TRBJ1-2, with TRBD1 identical over 8 bases. The V and J ends lost 2 bases and 4 bases, in that order; junction bases with no gene match: 3. The CDR3 sequence is 14 residues long. Germline V gene data show CDR1 as LGHDT and CDR2 as YNNKEL (reference sequence).

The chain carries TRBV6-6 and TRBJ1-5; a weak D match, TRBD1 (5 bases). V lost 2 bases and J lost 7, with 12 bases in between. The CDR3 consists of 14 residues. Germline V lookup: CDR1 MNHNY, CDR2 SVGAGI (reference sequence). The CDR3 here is CASSYPTKGQPQHF. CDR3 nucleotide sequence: TGTGCCAGCAGTTACCCTACGAAGGGGCAGCCCCAGCATTTT.

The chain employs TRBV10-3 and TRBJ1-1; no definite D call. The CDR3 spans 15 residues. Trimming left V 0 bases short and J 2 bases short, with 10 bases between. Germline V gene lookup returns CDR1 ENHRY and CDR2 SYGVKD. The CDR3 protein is CAISESYRGNTEAFF. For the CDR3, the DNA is TGTGCCATCAGTGAGTCGTATCGGGGTAACACTGAAGCTTTCTTT.

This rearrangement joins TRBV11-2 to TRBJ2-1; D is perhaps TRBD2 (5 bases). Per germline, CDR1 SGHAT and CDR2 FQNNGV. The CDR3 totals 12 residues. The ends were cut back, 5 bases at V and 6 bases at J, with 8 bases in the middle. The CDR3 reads CASSLGVNEQFF. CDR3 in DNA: TGTGCCAGCAGCCTCGGGGTCAATGAGCAGTTCTTC.

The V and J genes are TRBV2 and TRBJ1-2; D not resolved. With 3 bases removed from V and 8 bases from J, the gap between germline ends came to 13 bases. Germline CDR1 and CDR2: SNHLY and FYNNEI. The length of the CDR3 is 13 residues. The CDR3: CASSEASVVGYTF. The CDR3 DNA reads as TGTGCCAGCAGTGAGGCCAGTGTCGTCGGCTACACCTTC.